This TCR beta chain was captured in a study of cytomegalovirus exposure and HLA in healthy donors. At the level of the study: Approximately 170 million T cells yielded roughly 120 million unique TCR beta sequences in earlier analysis. Drawn from HLA-typed donors, 80 million to 95 million unique TCRs were held in an early data release. Genotyping of about 400 donors showed that about 79% belonged to the Caucasian-associated ancestry cluster.

Concerning this clone itself: The target antigen is unknown.

Both 60 Vbeta primers and 13 Jbeta primers went into the PCR. The table came from immunoSEQ multiplex PCR; TCRdb's copy has only in-frame clones and leaves some out. Of around 99,000 clones listed, around four fifths were seen once; the top ten hold approximately 7.7%. Study-level findings and limits: Immune exposure information comprised only CMV serostatus.

V shed 6 bases and J 6 bases; nucleotides not matched to a gene: 5. Germline loops: CDR1 SNHLY, CDR2 FYNNEI. CDR3 size: 14 residues. The TCR originated in a woman between 50 and 59 years old in good health and CMV-seropositive. This chain uses TRBV2 with TRBJ2-2; TRBD1 matches at 9 bases. Sequencing input: PBMCs. CDR3 DNA sequence: TGTGCCAGCAGGGGACAGGGTGGTCCCGGGGAGCTGTTTTTT. It codes for CASRGQGGPGELFF.